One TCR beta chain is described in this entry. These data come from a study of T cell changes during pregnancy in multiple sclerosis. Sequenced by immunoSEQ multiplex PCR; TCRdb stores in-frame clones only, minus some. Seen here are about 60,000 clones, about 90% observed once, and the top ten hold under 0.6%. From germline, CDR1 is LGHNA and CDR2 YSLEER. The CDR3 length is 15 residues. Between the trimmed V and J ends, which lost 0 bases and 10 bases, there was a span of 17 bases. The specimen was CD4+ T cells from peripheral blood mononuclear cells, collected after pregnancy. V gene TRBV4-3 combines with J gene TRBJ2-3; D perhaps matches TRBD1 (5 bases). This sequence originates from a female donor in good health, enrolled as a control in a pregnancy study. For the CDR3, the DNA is TGCGCCAGCAGCCAAGAAGGGGCAGGGTACCGTCCGCAGTATTTT. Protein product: CASSQEGAGYRPQYF.